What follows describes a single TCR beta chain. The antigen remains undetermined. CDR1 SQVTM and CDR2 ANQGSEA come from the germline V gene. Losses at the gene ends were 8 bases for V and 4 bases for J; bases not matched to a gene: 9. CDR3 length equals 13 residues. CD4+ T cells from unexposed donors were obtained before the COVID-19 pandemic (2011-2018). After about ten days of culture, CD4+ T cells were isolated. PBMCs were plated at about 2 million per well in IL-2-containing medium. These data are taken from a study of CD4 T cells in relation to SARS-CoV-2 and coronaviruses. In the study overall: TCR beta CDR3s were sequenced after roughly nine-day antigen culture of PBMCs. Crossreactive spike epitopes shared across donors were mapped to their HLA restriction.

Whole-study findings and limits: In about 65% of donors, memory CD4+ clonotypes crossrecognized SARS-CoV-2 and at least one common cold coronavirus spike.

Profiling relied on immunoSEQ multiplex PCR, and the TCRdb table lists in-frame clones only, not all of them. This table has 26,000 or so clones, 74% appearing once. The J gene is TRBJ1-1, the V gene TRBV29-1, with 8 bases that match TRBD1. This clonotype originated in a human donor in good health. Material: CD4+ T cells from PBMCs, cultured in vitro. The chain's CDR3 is CSFQQGDGTEAFF. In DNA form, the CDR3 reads TGCAGCTTTCAACAGGGGGATGGCACTGAAGCTTTCTTT. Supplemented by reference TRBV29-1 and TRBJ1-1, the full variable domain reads SAVISQKPSRDICQRGTSLTIQCQVDSQVTMMFWYRQQPGQSLTLIATANQGSEATYESGFVIDKFPISRPNLTFSTLTVSNMSPEDSSIYLCSFQQGDGTEAFFGQGTRLTVV.